The source of this T cell receptor (beta chain) is a study of cytomegalovirus exposure and HLA in healthy donors. Study-wide points: CMV serostatus stood as the only immune exposure information on hand. HLA restriction was apparent for most CMV-associated TCR beta chains in a later analysis. Among TCR beta chains of equal frequency, HLA-associated ones were more clonally expanded in a later analysis.

Concerning this clone: Its matching antigen is unknown.

Trimming stripped 5 bases from V and 7 bases from J, with 17 bases between. CDR1 and CDR2 (germline): SGHTA, FQGNSA. The length of the CDR3 is 14 residues. A multiplex PCR was run with 60 Vbeta primers and 13 Jbeta primers. Only in-frame clones appear in the TCRdb table, and some are missing; sequencing was by immunoSEQ multiplex PCR. The data contain about 100,000 clones, about 86% of them singletons. This sequence originates from a woman in her seventies in good health and CMV-seropositive. The V and J genes are TRBV7-2 and TRBJ1-2; maybe TRBD1 (6 bases). The sample was PBMCs. CDR3 region: CASSPGDTGRGYTF. The CDR3, as DNA: TGTGCCAGCAGCCCCGGGGACACGGGCCGTGGCTACACCTTC.